This paragraph reports one T cell receptor (beta chain). This sample is drawn from a study of blood T cell repertoires in COVID-19. As for the study in general: What the recovered Cohort 3 donors had was two negative PCRs, clearance, or symptom resolution.

This CDR3 comprises 15 residues. Germline V gene sequence: CDR1 GTSNPN, CDR2 SVGIG (reference sequence). The J segment lost 8 bases and the V segment lost 2 bases, leaving 12 bases of the junction unmatched. Assay: immunoSEQ multiplex PCR; the TCRdb copy retains only in-frame clones and omits some. Of over 250,000 clones in the sample, 88% are singletons; the top ten hold 2%. J is TRBJ2-1 and V is TRBV30; TRBD1 matches 7 bases. The sequenced sample was PBMCs or T cells enriched from blood (not recorded which). The TCR originated in a woman between 55 and 75 years old in a cohort exposed to, infected with or recovered from COVID-19 (not recorded which). The CDR3 DNA is TGTGCCTGGAGTCGACAGGGACGCATCGGACATGAGCAGTTCTTC. Its translation: CAWSRQGRIGHEQFF.